The 21 T cell receptor beta chains below come from one sample, sequenced in a study of T cell repertoires in cytomegalovirus infection (dated by TCRdb to about 2019). Sequencer: Illumina HiSeq 1500. TCRdb handled the public reads itself, with Q25 trimming in fastp and clone calling in MiXCR, and kept productive beta chains. CDR3 protein duplicates are merged, each entry listing the most common genes and DNA. The sample yields 200,000 or so distinct CDR3 sequences; 15% to 20% were counted once. The ten most abundant clones make up around 3.1% of the sample. The specimen was PBMCs. The receptors originated from a human donor in good health (CMV status not recorded). Some clones in this sample may be carry-over from other donors' samples.

This clonotype was recorded a few times. This chain links TRBV18 with TRBJ2-2; D uncertain. V was shortened by 2 bases and J by 3 bases, with 7 bases between the two germline ends. Germline V gene sequence: CDR1 KGHSH, CDR2 LQKENI. The CDR3 is made up of 14 amino acids. CDR3 bases: TGTGCCAGCTCACCAGGGGTGCACACCGGGGAGCTGTTTTTT. It codes for CASSPGVHTGELFF.

The chain has TRBV5-1 and TRBJ2-5, with a possible D match to TRBD2 (6 bases). Germline V gene sequence: CDR1 SGHRS, CDR2 YFSETQ. CDR3 size: 13 residues. Trimming shortened V by 4 bases and J by 2 bases, and 9 bases separated the two germline ends. As DNA, the CDR3 is TGCGCCAGCAGCACGGGACTGCAAGAGACCCAGTACTTC. Translated, it gives CASSTGLQETQYF.

The gene calls are TRBV7-8 and TRBJ1-5; 9 bases fit TRBD1. CDR3 size: 14 residues. V shed 7 bases, J shed 3 bases, and the junction held 4 bases outside the gene matches. CDR1 is SGHVS, CDR2 FQNEAQ, per germline. The CDR3 nucleotides read TGTGCCAGCACCAGGACAGGGGTCAATCAGCCCCAGCATTTT. It yields the protein CASTRTGVNQPQHF. The complete variable domain, with remaining parts taken from reference TRBV7-8 and TRBJ1-5, reads GAGVSQSPRYKVAKRGQDVALRCDPISGHVSLFWYQQALGQGPEFLTYFQNEAQLDKSGLPSDRFFAERPEGSVSTLKIQRTQQEDSAVYLCASTRTGVNQPQHFGDGTRLSIL.

The chain links TRBV24-1 to TRBJ1-2, with D unclear. Germline V gene lookup returns CDR1 KGHDR and CDR2 SFDVKD. Trimming removed 9 bases from V and 5 bases from J, with 21 bases in between. This CDR3 has 15 residues. The CDR3 is CATVEGQADLYGYTF. For the CDR3, the DNA is TGTGCCACCGTTGAAGGGCAGGCGGACCTTTATGGCTACACCTTC.

A remark on this clonotype: A much larger clone differs from this one at a single base, so this may be a read error. V gene TRBV7-2 combines with J gene TRBJ1-1, with D hard to call. There are 14 residues in the CDR3. The germline CDR1 and CDR2 sequences are SGHTA and FQGNSA. Trimming took off 8 bases at V and 7 bases at J, with 20 bases between the two ends. For the CDR3, the DNA is TGTGCCAGCGGCTCTTCGATAGGAACCAATGAAGCTTTCTTT. Translating it yields CASGSSIGTNEAFF.

This rearrangement joins TRBV20-1 to TRBJ2-5, with D possibly being TRBD2 (5 bases). Germline V lookup: CDR1 DFQATT, CDR2 SNEGSKA (reference sequence). V was shortened by 4 bases and J by 3 bases, with 12 bases between the two germline ends. The CDR3 sequence is 13 residues long. The chain's CDR3 is CSAIRTYKETQYF. CDR3 DNA sequence: TGCAGTGCTATCCGGACTTACAAAGAGACCCAGTACTTC.

This clonotype was seen only a few times. The genes are TRBV6-1 and TRBJ1-2; perhaps TRBD1 as D (6 bases). V dropped 5 bases and J dropped 3 bases, with 10 bases sitting between them. CDR1 MNHNS and CDR2 SASEGT come from the germline V gene. The CDR3 length is 13 residues. The CDR3 is CASSYRTDYGYTF. The CDR3, as DNA: TGTGCCAGCAGTTACAGGACAGACTATGGCTACACCTTC.

This clonotype appeared a few times. The rearrangement joins TRBV7-9 to TRBJ1-2; 7 nucleotides align to TRBD1. The CDR3 covers 15 residues. Germline values: CDR1 SEHNR, CDR2 FQNEAQ (reference sequence). V gave up 5 bases and J gave up 12 bases; unmatched junction bases: 18. The CDR3 DNA follows: TGTGCCAGCAGCGGCCAGACAGGGTCTAGTCACGTCGACACCTTC. This gives the protein CASSGQTGSSHVDTF.

CDR3 sequence: CATSDPTWGSGIVNEQFF. The DNA of the CDR3 is TGTGCCACCAGTGATCCAACGTGGGGTAGCGGGATAGTCAATGAGCAGTTCTTC. The rearrangement joins TRBV24-1 to TRBJ2-1; 8 bases fit TRBD2. Germline CDR1 KGHDR, CDR2 SFDVKD. The CDR3 contains 18 residues. After removal of 3 bases from V and 6 bases from J, the junction contained 15 bases not matched to a gene.

This clonotype was detected many times. The chain has TRBV12-3 or TRBV12-4 and TRBJ1-1; the match to TRBD1 covers 8 bases. Trimming took 6 bases from V and 1 from J; bases not matched to a gene: 10. The CDR3 covers 16 residues. The DNA for the CDR3 is TGTGCCAGCAGCCCAATAACGACAGGGGCGAACACTGAAGCTTTCTTT. It translates to CASSPITTGANTEAFF.

The J gene is TRBJ1-2, the V gene TRBV10-3; 8 nucleotides line up with TRBD1. The CDR3 has 13 amino acids. Germline lookup yields CDR1 ENHRY and CDR2 SYGVKD. Trimming at V came to 5 bases and at J to 3 bases, leaving 2 bases not matched to a gene. The CDR3 sequence is CAISRQGYYGYTF. For the CDR3, the DNA is TGTGCCATCAGTCGACAGGGGTACTATGGCTACACCTTC.

CDR3 nucleotides: TGTGCCAGCAGCTTGTCTCCCGGGTCAAGGAATACGCAGTATTTT. Protein: CASSLSPGSRNTQYF. The J gene is TRBJ2-3, the V gene TRBV5-6; D is unresolved. Deletions cut 1 base from V and 7 bases from J, with 16 bases between. Germline lookup yields CDR1 SGHDT and CDR2 YYEEEE. The CDR3 runs 15 residues.

The chain uses TRBV2 and TRBJ2-1, with D maybe TRBD1 (5 bases). CDR3 length: 16 amino acids. V lost 0 bases and J 2 bases, leaving 11 bases between the germline ends. Per germline, CDR1 SNHLY and CDR2 FYNNEI. The CDR3 loop is CASSEAQKGPYNEQFF. The CDR3 bases are TGTGCCAGCAGTGAAGCGCAGAAGGGGCCCTACAATGAGCAGTTCTTC.

CDR3 coding DNA: TGTGCCAGTTCGAGAGCGGGCCTCTCCTACGAGCAGTACTTC. Its protein product is CASSRAGLSYEQYF. The chain uses TRBV6-2 or TRBV6-3 and TRBJ2-7; maybe TRBD2 (6 bases). The CDR3 runs to 14 residues. The germline V gene has CDR1 MNHEY and CDR2 SVGEGT. V was pared by 9 bases and J by 0 bases, with 15 bases between.

The chain employs TRBV27 and TRBJ2-2; no firm D call. Germline CDR1 MNHEY, CDR2 SMNVEV (reference sequence). The ends were cut back, 5 bases at V and 1 base at J, with 14 bases in the middle. The CDR3 consists of 16 residues. CDR3 protein: CASSGQPVGNTGELFF. In DNA form, the CDR3 reads TGTGCCAGCAGTGGCCAGCCTGTTGGGAACACCGGGGAGCTGTTTTTT.

The genes are TRBV20-1 and TRBJ1-1; possible D gene TRBD1, 5 bases. CDR1 is DFQATT, CDR2 SNEGSKA, per germline (reference sequence). V lost 1 base and J lost 5, with 11 bases in between. This CDR3 is built from 13 residues. CDR3 sequence: CSARATGSTEAFF. The CDR3 DNA sequence: TGCAGTGCTAGAGCCACAGGATCAACTGAAGCTTTCTTT.

This clonotype was counted many times. The V gene is TRBV12-3 or TRBV12-4, the J gene TRBJ1-4; D remains unclear. Trimming shortened V by 2 bases and J by 4 bases, and 14 bases separated the two germline ends. The CDR3 sequence is 16 residues long. CDR3 nucleotides: TGTGCCAGCAGTTTAATTCGTTGGGGTGGTAATGAAAAACTGTTTTTT. Amino acids: CASSLIRWGGNEKLFF.

CDR3 region: CASSQVLERGEQFF. CDR3 sequence (DNA): TGCGCCAGCAGCCAAGTTCTGGAGCGCGGGGAGCAGTTCTTC. This sequence joins TRBV4-3 and TRBJ2-1; tentative D call: TRBD2 (5 bases). Per the germline V gene, CDR1 is LGHNA and CDR2 is YSLEER. The CDR3 contains 14 residues. Deletions cut 1 base from V and 10 bases from J, with 14 bases between.

V and J are TRBV12-3 or TRBV12-4 and TRBJ2-1; TRBD2 aligns across 9 bases. The CDR3 sequence is 15 residues long. J was trimmed by 6 bases and V by 3 bases; bases with no gene match: 6. CDR3: CASSFGSGRGNEQFF. In nucleotides, the CDR3 is TGTGCCAGCAGTTTCGGTAGCGGGAGAGGCAATGAGCAGTTCTTC.

To note about this clonotype: A much larger clone is a single base away; this may be a read error. V is TRBV7-2 and J is TRBJ1-2, with TRBD1 as a possible D gene (6 bases). This CDR3 comprises 14 residues. The germline V gene has CDR1 SGHTA and CDR2 FQGNSA. CDR3 in DNA: TGTGCCAGCAGCTTAGCAATTACGGGCAGGGGCCCCCTTTTC. This sequence encodes CASSLAITGRGPLF.

The chain combines TRBV29-1 with TRBJ1-1; possible D gene TRBD1, 5 bases. The V gene's germline CDR1 is SQVTM and CDR2 ANQGSEA. The CDR3 is 11 amino acids. V shed 6 bases and J shed 4 bases, with 9 bases lying between them. The CDR3: CSVVTATEAFF. Written as DNA, the CDR3 is TGCAGCGTAGTGACAGCCACTGAAGCTTTCTTT.